The TCR beta chain described here comes from a study of OX40 agonist ivuxolimab in advanced cancers. The V segment lost 5 bases and the J segment 4 bases; nucleotides outside the gene matches: 5. Germline values: CDR1 SGHAT, CDR2 FQNNGV. This CDR3 contains 14 residues. Sequencing was performed with immunoSEQ multiplex PCR; in TCRdb, only in-frame clones are kept and a portion is missing. Altogether 71,000 or so clones are present, just over 90% being singletons, with the ten largest covering around 2.3%. The rearrangement links TRBV11-2 to TRBJ1-5, with TRBD1 identical over 7 bases. Here the sequenced sample was CD4+ or CD8+ T cells sorted from blood, taken in a trial of the OX40 agonist ivuxolimab. The receptor's source is an adult with an advanced solid tumor such as melanoma, head and neck, liver or kidney cancer. CDR3 residues: CASSPPGGNQPQHF. In DNA form, the CDR3 reads TGTGCCAGCAGCCCCCCAGGGGGGAATCAGCCCCAGCATTTT.